The rows below give T cell receptor beta chains drawn from one sample of a study of blood T cells in healthy people across ages. TCRdb re-derived calls from the 5' RACE reads in MiXCR, one entry per CDR3 protein. The table shows roughly 1.4 million distinct CDR3 sequences, with approximately 59% occurring only once. The sequencing input was blood. The receptors derive from a man between 18 and 35 years old in good health. The CDR3 runs from the conserved cysteine through the conserved F or W. Each record gives: D gene, clone size, V gene, J gene, CDR3 protein, CDR3 DNA. A D gene is named only where the DNA matches it firmly. Not every row has a clone size; where given, it reads once, few, many or a size class.

>NA|NA|TRBV6-2/TRBV6-3|TRBJ2-1
CASSSPSGFLESYNEQFF
TGTGCCAGCAGTTCGCCCTCGGGTTTCCTCGAATCGTACAATGAGCAGTTCTTC
>NA|NA|TRBV15|TRBJ1-2
CATSSGQKINCGYTF
TGTGCCACCAGCAGTGGGCAGAAAATTAACTGTGGCTACACCTTC
>TRBD2|few|TRBV27|TRBJ2-1
CASSSPGGGIYNEQFF
TGTGCCAGCAGTTCCCCTGGGGGAGGGATCTACAATGAGCAGTTCTTC
>NA|NA|TRBV20-1|TRBJ2-3
CSAIDSLGTDTQYF
TGCAGTGCCATTGACAGCCTGGGGACAGATACGCAGTATTTT
>NA|NA|TRBV7-8|TRBJ1-2
CASSSSQGPGYGYTF
TGTGCCAGCAGCTCTAGCCAGGGTCCAGGCTATGGCTACACCTTC
>NA|NA|TRBV6-6|TRBJ2-4
CASSPYLSQEQYF
TGTGCCAGCAGCCCCTATCTTTCTCAAGAGCAGTACTTC
>NA|NA|TRBV29-1|TRBJ1-1
CSGRMGMNTEAFF
TGCAGCGGGAGGATGGGGATGAACACTGAAGCTTTCTTT
>NA|NA|TRBV5-6|TRBJ1-2
CASSGLPGDGYTF
TGTGCCAGCAGCGGCCTACCAGGGGATGGCTACACCTTC
>NA|NA|TRBV24-1|TRBJ2-7
CAISQGKGLDEQYF
TGTGCCATCTCGCAGGGGAAGGGTCTGGACGAGCAGTACTTC
>NA|NA|TRBV7-2|TRBJ2-3
CASSWGVSIQDTQYF
TGTGCCAGCAGCTGGGGGGTCTCAATTCAGGATACGCAGTATTTT
>NA|many|TRBV6-6|TRBJ2-7
CASTLDGYEQYF
TGTGCCAGCACCCTGGACGGATACGAGCAGTACTTC
>TRBD2|NA|TRBV6-6|TRBJ2-7
CASSSGKLREKYEQYF
TGTGCCAGCAGTTCCGGGAAGCTGCGGGAGAAATACGAGCAGTACTTC
>TRBD2|few|TRBV29-1|TRBJ2-7
CSVEDPAGESYEQYF
TGCAGCGTTGAAGATCCAGCGGGAGAATCCTACGAGCAGTACTTC
>NA|NA|TRBV12-3/TRBV12-4|TRBJ1-2
CASSFAGTARGYTF
TGTGCCAGCAGTTTCGCCGGAACTGCCCGCGGCTACACCTTC
>TRBD2|few|TRBV10-3|TRBJ2-7
CAIGTSGREEQYF
TGTGCCATCGGTACTAGCGGGAGAGAAGAGCAGTACTTC
>TRBD1|NA|TRBV28|TRBJ2-1
CASSSQTGREQFF
TGTGCCAGCAGTTCCCAGACAGGGCGAGAGCAGTTCTTC
>NA|NA|TRBV20-1|TRBJ2-1
CSARPGNEQFF
TGCAGTGCTAGGCCGGGCAATGAGCAGTTCTTC
>TRBD1|few|TRBV10-3|TRBJ2-7
CAISESQDRGHEQYF
TGTGCCATCAGTGAGTCACAGGACAGGGGACACGAGCAGTACTTC
>NA|few|TRBV10-1|TRBJ1-6
CASSGKSPLHF
TGCGCCAGCAGTGGGAAGTCACCCCTCCACTTT
>NA|few|TRBV12-3/TRBV12-4|TRBJ2-4
CASSSRDPQYF
TGTGCCAGCAGTTCCCGGGACCCCCAGTACTTC
>TRBD2|NA|TRBV11-2|TRBJ2-2
CASSLRLAGPTGELFF
TGTGCCAGCAGCTTAAGACTAGCGGGGCCTACCGGGGAGCTGTTTTTT
>TRBD2|NA|TRBV29-1|TRBJ2-1
CSARPPGLREQFF
TGCAGCGCCCGCCCACCGGGACTAAGGGAGCAGTTCTTC
>NA|NA|TRBV6-2/TRBV6-3|TRBJ2-1
CASSYIKCEQFF
TGTGCCAGCAGTTACATCAAGTGTGAGCAGTTCTTC
>NA|NA|TRBV4-1|TRBJ1-3
CASSRRVLRNTIYF
TGCGCCAGCAGCCGCAGGGTCCTCAGAAACACCATATATTTT
>TRBD1|NA|TRBV20-1|TRBJ1-2
CSARSATGYYGYTF
TGCAGTGCTAGATCCGCGACAGGGTACTATGGCTACACCTTC
>NA|NA|TRBV28|TRBJ1-1
CASSFWTSKNTEAFF
TGTGCCAGCAGCTTCTGGACATCTAAAAACACTGAAGCTTTCTTT
>TRBD1|NA|TRBV5-1|TRBJ2-1
CASSSTGGGRNEQFF
TGCGCCAGCAGCTCCACAGGGGGCGGTCGCAATGAGCAGTTCTTC
>NA|NA|TRBV20-1|TRBJ2-7
CSASGLAESYEQYF
TGCAGTGCTAGTGGTTTAGCGGAATCATACGAGCAGTACTTC
>NA|NA|TRBV6-6|TRBJ1-2
CASSRGGGAVGNGYTF
TGTGCCAGCAGTCGCGGTGGGGGGGCAGTAGGAAATGGCTACACCTTC
>TRBD1|NA|TRBV4-3|TRBJ1-2
CASSQDWGQSYGYTF
TGCGCCAGCAGCCAAGATTGGGGACAGTCCTATGGCTACACCTTC
>NA|NA|TRBV13|TRBJ1-1
CASSLESSTEAFF
TGTGCCAGCAGCTTAGAATCGAGCACTGAAGCTTTCTTT
>NA|NA|TRBV20-1|TRBJ1-2
CSARDTAQSYGYTF
TGCAGTGCTAGAGATACAGCTCAGTCCTATGGCTACACCTTC
>NA|few|TRBV10-3|TRBJ2-6
CAILQSSDSGANVLTF
TGTGCCATTCTTCAATCTTCAGACTCTGGGGCCAACGTCCTGACTTTC
>NA|few|TRBV29-1|TRBJ2-1
CSFDRGSYNEQFF
TGCAGCTTTGACCGGGGCTCCTACAATGAGCAGTTCTTC
>TRBD1|NA|TRBV4-2|TRBJ2-7
CASSQARDRGLSSYEQYF
TGTGCCAGCAGCCAAGCCCGGGACAGGGGGCTCTCTTCCTACGAGCAGTACTTC
>NA|once|TRBV27|TRBJ1-1
CASSLGPPKEAFF
TGTGCCAGCAGCCTGGGACCTCCGAAGGAAGCTTTCTTT
>TRBD1|NA|TRBV20-1|TRBJ2-5
CSARDLRTGGRETQYF
TGCAGTGCTAGAGATCTGAGGACAGGGGGCCGAGAGACCCAGTACTTC
>NA|NA|TRBV7-8|TRBJ1-4
CASSDQGRPNEKLFF
TGTGCCAGCAGCGACCAGGGGAGACCTAATGAAAAACTGTTTTTT
>NA|once|TRBV25-1|TRBJ2-3
CASSGWSPYRLGADTQYF
TGTGCCAGCAGTGGTTGGAGTCCATACAGGTTGGGAGCAGATACGCAGTATTTT
>NA|NA|TRBV7-2|TRBJ1-2
CASSRQVLYGYTF
TGTGCCAGCAGCCGACAGGTCCTCTATGGCTACACCTTC
>TRBD1|NA|TRBV6-4|TRBJ1-1
CASSTGTGGTEAFF
TGTGCCAGCAGTACTGGGACAGGGGGCACTGAAGCTTTCTTT
>NA|few|TRBV12-3/TRBV12-4|TRBJ1-1
CASKSVGGRDGGTEAFF
TGTGCCAGCAAGTCAGTCGGGGGTAGAGATGGGGGCACTGAAGCTTTCTTT
>NA|NA|TRBV4-2|TRBJ1-5
CASSQGQGLPRPQHF
TGTGCCAGCAGCCAAGGGCAGGGATTACCGCGGCCCCAGCATTTT
>TRBD2|NA|TRBV25-1|TRBJ2-3
CASRTRNTDTQYF
TGTGCCAGCCGGACTAGAAACACAGATACGCAGTATTTT
>TRBD2|few|TRBV4-1|TRBJ2-1
CASSPRLADYLMSYNEQFF
TGCGCCAGCAGTCCTAGACTAGCGGACTATCTCATGTCCTACAATGAGCAGTTCTTC
>NA|NA|TRBV5-1|TRBJ1-5
CASSAAGDQPQHF
TGCGCCAGCAGCGCCGCAGGGGATCAGCCCCAGCATTTT
>TRBD2|NA|TRBV7-6|TRBJ2-7
CASSLAWGTSGIVDEQYF
TGTGCCAGCAGCTTAGCGTGGGGGACTAGCGGGATTGTCGATGAGCAGTACTTC
>NA|few|TRBV5-1|TRBJ1-2
CASSPNRAANYGYTF
TGCGCCAGCAGCCCAAACCGGGCAGCTAACTATGGCTACACCTTC
>TRBD2|once|TRBV20-1|TRBJ2-7
CSARDLAGGLDEQYF
TGCAGTGCTAGGGACCTAGCGGGGGGGCTCGACGAGCAGTACTTC
>NA|NA|TRBV10-3|TRBJ2-5
CAISRTSGSQETQYF
TGTGCCATCAGCAGGACTTCGGGGTCACAAGAGACCCAGTACTTC
>TRBD1|NA|TRBV15|TRBJ1-2
CATSRAAVQGARGYTF
TGTGCCACCAGCAGAGCTGCCGTTCAGGGGGCGCGGGGCTACACCTTC
>NA|NA|TRBV20-1|TRBJ1-2
CSARDLWNDPDYGYTF
TGCAGTGCTAGAGATCTATGGAACGATCCGGACTATGGCTACACCTTC
>NA|NA|TRBV12-5|TRBJ1-1
CASGSTRLGAFF
TGTGCTAGTGGTTCGACCCGGCTGGGCGCTTTCTTT
>NA|NA|TRBV7-9|TRBJ2-5
CASSLPKVLSRQAQETQYF
TGTGCCAGCAGCTTACCCAAAGTCCTTAGTCGACAGGCCCAAGAGACCCAGTACTTC
>NA|once|TRBV25-1|TRBJ1-1
CASGGTGGTEAFF
TGTGCCAGCGGAGGGACGGGGGGTACTGAAGCTTTCTTT
>NA|NA|TRBV4-2|TRBJ2-2
CASSQVGLNTGELFF
TGTGCCAGCAGCCAAGTGGGTCTCAACACCGGGGAGCTGTTTTTT
>TRBD1|NA|TRBV6-6|TRBJ2-7
CASTPGRGYEQYF
TGTGCCAGCACCCCGGGCAGGGGGTACGAGCAGTACTTC
>NA|NA|TRBV4-3|TRBJ1-4
CASSQVQDFWEEKLFF
TGCGCCAGCAGCCAAGTCCAGGACTTCTGGGAAGAAAAACTGTTTTTT
>NA|NA|TRBV29-1|TRBJ2-7
CSVNSGPEQYF
TGCAGCGTTAATTCCGGGCCCGAGCAGTACTTC
>NA|NA|TRBV29-1|TRBJ1-5
CSVETGWGQPQHF
TGCAGCGTTGAAACAGGTTGGGGTCAGCCCCAGCATTTT